This T cell receptor (beta chain) originates from a study of T cells in Graves' hyperthyroidism and ophthalmopathy. Around 10 ml fresh peripheral blood yielded the PBMCs. Authors of the study amplified TCR beta CDR3 regions from RNA transcripts. HTBI primers drove first-round RT-PCR of the TCR CDR3. From the multiplex PCR reads, TCRdb called clonotypes with MiXCR, one entry per CDR3 protein. The data contain hundreds of thousands of distinct CDR3 sequences, roughly 13% of them singletons. V was shortened by 5 bases and J by 1 base, with 15 bases between the two germline ends. Per germline, CDR1 SGHTA and CDR2 FQGNSA. This CDR3 comprises 15 residues. This clonotype was observed at least ten times.

The sequence derives from a woman aged 18-29 years with Graves' hyperthyroidism. The gene calls are TRBV7-2 and TRBJ2-7; D is possibly TRBD2 (6 bases). Source material: blood. The CDR3 spells CASSALERGSYEQYF. CDR3 DNA sequence: TGTGCCAGCAGCGCACTAGAACGGGGGTCCTACGAGCAGTACTTC.